This T cell receptor (beta chain) was recorded in a study of low-dose radiotherapy and immunotherapy resistance in tumors (dated by TCRdb to between 2021 and 2024). Background on the whole study: In Cohort 1, each fraction delivered 0.5 Gy every 2 weeks, and the prescribed total PTV dose was 6.5 Gy. Cohort 2 received 1 Gy per fraction every two weeks, with a total of 13 Gy over 26 weeks. Patients were given nivolumab as a 240 mg flat dose every two weeks and ipilimumab at 1 mg/kg every six weeks, with both drugs delivered intravenously. Cyclophosphamide 200 mg/m2 was given intravenously every two weeks, one day before each radiation and immunotherapy administration. Patients took aspirin 300 mg orally once daily for four cycles, starting on cycle 1 day 1. Trial participants were not randomized into treatment groups. Eight patients were included in the translational analysis: three from the first dose cohort and the first five from the second dose cohort.

Superscript III and a set of TRAV- and TRBV-specific primers were used to synthesize first-strand cDNA, so that both TCRalpha and TCRbeta chains were covered. TCRs were amplified with Phusion for 15 to 20 PCR cycles using a constant-region primer together with the adapter attached to the V primers. The isolated mRNA was amplified using the MessageAmp II aRNA Amplification Kit, with in vitro transcription performed for around 16 hours at 37 degrees C. The Dynabeads mRNA DIRECT Purification Kit was used to isolate mRNA for TCR sequencing. Indexed Illumina adapters were added in a second Phusion PCR of 20 to 25 cycles, after which AMPure XP beads were used to purify the products. TCRalpha and TCRbeta libraries were deep-sequenced on an Illumina MiniSeq instrument. On the authors' methods: Custom Perl scripts pooled TCR sequences encoding the same protein, removed out-of-frame sequences and computed each clonotype's abundance. Any TCR sequence backed by just one read was left out of the analysis. The metrics used to describe the repertoires included Shannon entropy, Gini index, clonality, richness, and the frequency of TCRs shared between repertoires. Through fastp at Q25 and MiXCR, TCRdb rebuilt clones from the public reads, retaining in-frame beta chains. Each record represents a unique CDR3 protein, reported with the most common genes and DNA among its rows. The V and J calls and clone size come from TCRdb's table, not from the authors' own analysis. Counted in this sample were nearly 95,000 distinct CDR3 sequences; just under 9.5% of them appeared once. Around 0.93% of the sample goes to the ten largest clones.

This clonotype was detected ten times or more. It has no known antigen specificity. No clone much larger than this one lies a single base away; base qualities are absent. The time point label, as the study defines it: before trial treatment. The donors took part in RACIN, a single-arm, phase I, dose-escalation trial that combined nivolumab, ipilimumab, aspirin, low-dose cyclophosphamide and low-dose radiotherapy. Eligible patients had advanced, TIL-negative solid tumors. This sequence was found in a male donor with prostate cancer. Specimen: PBMCs, collected before treatment.

The nucleotide sequence reads as follows: TGCGCCAGCAGCTTCGGAGGGCGGGCAGATACGCAGTATTTT. Translated, this gives CASSFGGRADTQYF. The chain couples TRBV5-1 to TRBJ2-3; perhaps TRBD2 is the D gene, with 6 bases matching. The germline V gene supplies CDR1 SGHRS and CDR2 YFSETQ. Deletion took 2 bases off V and 4 bases off J, with a span of 11 bases between the germline ends. From cysteine to phenylalanine, the CDR3 is 14 amino acids long. Only the CDR3 DNA stays, 42 bases, in frame from base 1.